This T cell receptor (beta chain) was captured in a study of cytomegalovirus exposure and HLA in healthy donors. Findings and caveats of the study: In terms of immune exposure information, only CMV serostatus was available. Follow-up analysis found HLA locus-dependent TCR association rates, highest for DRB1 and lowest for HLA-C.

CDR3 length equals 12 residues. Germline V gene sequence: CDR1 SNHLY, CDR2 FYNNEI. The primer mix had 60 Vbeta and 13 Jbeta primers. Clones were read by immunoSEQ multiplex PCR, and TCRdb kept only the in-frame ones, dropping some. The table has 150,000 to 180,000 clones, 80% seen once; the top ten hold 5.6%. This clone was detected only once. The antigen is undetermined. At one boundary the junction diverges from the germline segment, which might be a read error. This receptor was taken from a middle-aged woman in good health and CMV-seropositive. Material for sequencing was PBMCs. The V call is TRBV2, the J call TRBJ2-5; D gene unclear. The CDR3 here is CASIWYQETQYF. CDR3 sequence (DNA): TGTGCCAGCATCTGGTACCAGGAGACCCAGTACTTC.